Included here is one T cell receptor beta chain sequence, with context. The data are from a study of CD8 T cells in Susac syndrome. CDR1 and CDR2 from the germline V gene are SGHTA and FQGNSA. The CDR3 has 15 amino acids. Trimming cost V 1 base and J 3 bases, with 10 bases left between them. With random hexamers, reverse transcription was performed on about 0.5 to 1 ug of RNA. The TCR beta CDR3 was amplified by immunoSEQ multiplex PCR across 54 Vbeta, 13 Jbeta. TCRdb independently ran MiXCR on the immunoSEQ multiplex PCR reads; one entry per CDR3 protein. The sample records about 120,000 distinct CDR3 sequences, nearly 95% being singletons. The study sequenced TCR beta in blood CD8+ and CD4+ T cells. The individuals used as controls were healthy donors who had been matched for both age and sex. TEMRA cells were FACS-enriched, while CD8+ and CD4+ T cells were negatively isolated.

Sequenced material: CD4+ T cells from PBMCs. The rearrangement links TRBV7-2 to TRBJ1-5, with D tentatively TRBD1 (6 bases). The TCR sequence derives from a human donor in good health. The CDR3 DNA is TGTGCCAGCAGCTTAGACAGGGCGTCCAATCAGCCCCAGCATTTT. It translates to CASSLDRASNQPQHF.